A selection of T cell receptor beta chains follows, all from one sample in a study of cytomegalovirus exposure and HLA in healthy donors. Some clones are missing from TCRdb's copy, which holds only in-frame ones; the method was immunoSEQ multiplex PCR. The sample records 140,000 to 150,000 clones, 75% being singletons. The specimen sequenced was PBMCs. Receptors originate from a man younger than 45 in good health and CMV-seronegative. The CDR3 runs from the conserved cysteine through the conserved F or W. Each record gives: J gene, V gene, D gene, clone size, CDR3 DNA, CDR3 protein. The D gene is left open where the match is weak. A clone size is listed for some rows: how often the clone was seen (once, few, many), or a class if it is expanded.

J gene: TRBJ1-2
V gene: TRBV5-4
D gene: TRBD1
clone size: NA
CDR3 DNA: TGTGCCAGCAGCTTGGGGGTCGAGGGCAGGGGGCTTGGCTACACCTTC
CDR3 protein: CASSLGVEGRGLGYTF

J gene: TRBJ1-1
V gene: TRBV6-6
D gene: NA
clone size: few
CDR3 DNA: TGTGCCAGCACCGGACAGCCGAACACTGAAGCTTTCTTT
CDR3 protein: CASTGQPNTEAFF

J gene: TRBJ1-1
V gene: TRBV5-1
D gene: NA
clone size: NA
CDR3 DNA: TGCGCCAGCAGCCCACAGGGGAACACTGAAGCTTTCTTT
CDR3 protein: CASSPQGNTEAFF

J gene: TRBJ1-2
V gene: TRBV29-1
D gene: NA
clone size: few
CDR3 DNA: TGCAGCGTTGGGCAGGGTAGGGACTATGGCTACACCTTC
CDR3 protein: CSVGQGRDYGYTF

J gene: TRBJ1-4
V gene: TRBV2
D gene: NA
clone size: NA
CDR3 DNA: TGTGCCAGCAGTGACGTGGGGGAGGCAGCTATTAATGAAAAACTGTTTTTT
CDR3 protein: CASSDVGEAAINEKLFF

J gene: TRBJ2-7
V gene: TRBV7-2
D gene: NA
clone size: NA
CDR3 DNA: TGTGCCAGCACCCCCGGACAACCGAGCTCCTACGAGCAGTACTTC
CDR3 protein: CASTPGQPSSYEQYF

J gene: TRBJ2-7
V gene: TRBV2
D gene: NA
clone size: few
CDR3 DNA: TGTGCCAGCAGGGGCCAGGGGTCCGAGCAGTACTTC
CDR3 protein: CASRGQGSEQYF

J gene: TRBJ1-2
V gene: TRBV9
D gene: NA
clone size: NA
CDR3 DNA: TGTGCCAGCAGCGTAGGGGGGCAGGGAGAGAACTATGGCTACACCTTC
CDR3 protein: CASSVGGQGENYGYTF

J gene: TRBJ1-1
V gene: TRBV28
D gene: NA
clone size: NA
CDR3 DNA: TGTGCCAGCAGTGGACAGTCGGGCACTGAAGCTTTCTTT
CDR3 protein: CASSGQSGTEAFF

J gene: TRBJ1-5
V gene: TRBV7-2
D gene: NA
clone size: once
CDR3 DNA: TGTGCCAGCAGCCCCGACAGACCCAATCAGCCCCAGCATTTT
CDR3 protein: CASSPDRPNQPQHF

J gene: TRBJ2-3
V gene: TRBV11-2
D gene: NA
clone size: NA
CDR3 DNA: TGTGCCAGCCGCACCAGTGTGGATACGCAGTATTTT
CDR3 protein: CASRTSVDTQYF

J gene: TRBJ1-5
V gene: TRBV7-8
D gene: NA
clone size: NA
CDR3 DNA: TGTGCCAGCAGCTACCAAACAGGGAATCAGCCCCAGCATTTT
CDR3 protein: CASSYQTGNQPQHF

J gene: TRBJ2-1
V gene: TRBV11-2
D gene: TRBD2
clone size: NA
CDR3 DNA: TGTGCCAGCAGCCCCCCCTTGCGGGAGAAGATCAATGAGCAGTTCTTC
CDR3 protein: CASSPPLREKINEQFF

J gene: TRBJ1-6
V gene: TRBV7-9
D gene: TRBD1
clone size: NA
CDR3 DNA: TGTGCCAGCAGCTTTCAACAGGGGACAGGGTCACCCCTCCACTTT
CDR3 protein: CASSFQQGTGSPLHF

J gene: TRBJ1-3
V gene: TRBV18
D gene: TRBD1
clone size: NA
CDR3 DNA: TGTGCCAGCTCACCGCCGACAGGGGCTGGAAACACCATATATTTT
CDR3 protein: CASSPPTGAGNTIYF

J gene: TRBJ2-1
V gene: TRBV2
D gene: TRBD1
clone size: once
CDR3 DNA: TGTGCCAGCAGTGCCACCGGACAGGGGGAAGCCTACAATGAGCAGTTCTTC
CDR3 protein: CASSATGQGEAYNEQFF

J gene: TRBJ2-7
V gene: TRBV15
D gene: NA
clone size: NA
CDR3 DNA: TGTGCCACCAGGGGTGGGAGTTACGAGCAGTACTTC
CDR3 protein: CATRGGSYEQYF

J gene: TRBJ2-5
V gene: TRBV11-2
D gene: NA
clone size: NA
CDR3 DNA: TGTGCCAGCAGCCTAAGCGGACAAGAGACCCAGTACTTC
CDR3 protein: CASSLSGQETQYF

J gene: TRBJ1-1
V gene: TRBV28
D gene: NA
clone size: few
CDR3 DNA: TGTGCCAGCAGTTTACTTCCCCTCAGGGTGAACACTGAAGCTTTCTTT
CDR3 protein: CASSLLPLRVNTEAFF

J gene: TRBJ2-7
V gene: TRBV7-2
D gene: TRBD2
clone size: NA
CDR3 DNA: TGTGCCAGCAGCTTAGAGCCTAGCGGGCACTACGAGCAGTACTTC
CDR3 protein: CASSLEPSGHYEQYF

J gene: TRBJ2-7
V gene: TRBV28
D gene: NA
clone size: once
CDR3 DNA: TGTGCCAGCAGTTTGCTGGCATACGAGCAGTACTTC
CDR3 protein: CASSLLAYEQYF

J gene: TRBJ2-7
V gene: TRBV6-1
D gene: TRBD2
clone size: NA
CDR3 DNA: TGTGCCAGCAGTGAGCCGGCACTAGCGACCTACGAGCAGTACTTC
CDR3 protein: CASSEPALATYEQYF

J gene: TRBJ2-1
V gene: TRBV2
D gene: TRBD2
clone size: NA
CDR3 DNA: TGTGCCAGCAGGGGCGGTTTGGGCGGGAGGGCCGACGAGCAGTTCTTC
CDR3 protein: CASRGGLGGRADEQFF

J gene: TRBJ1-3
V gene: TRBV19
D gene: TRBD1
clone size: few
CDR3 DNA: TGTGCCAGTAGCCTCCGGGACAGCGGAAACACCATATATTTT
CDR3 protein: CASSLRDSGNTIYF

J gene: TRBJ1-2
V gene: TRBV25-1
D gene: NA
clone size: NA
CDR3 DNA: TGTGCCAGCACAGGAGGGTCGAGTGGCTACACCTTC
CDR3 protein: CASTGGSSGYTF

J gene: TRBJ1-4
V gene: TRBV7-9
D gene: NA
clone size: once
CDR3 DNA: TGTGCCAGCATGAAGCTATCTAATGAAAAACTGTTTTTT
CDR3 protein: CASMKLSNEKLFF

J gene: TRBJ1-1
V gene: TRBV28
D gene: TRBD1
clone size: NA
CDR3 DNA: TGTGCCAGCAGGCTACAGGGGAGACCTGAAGCTTTCTTT
CDR3 protein: CASRLQGRPEAFF

J gene: TRBJ1-5
V gene: TRBV5-3
D gene: NA
clone size: NA
CDR3 DNA: TGTGCCAGATCCCGGGGGGGGGCTGGTCAGCCCCAGCATTTT
CDR3 protein: CARSRGGAGQPQHF

J gene: TRBJ1-1
V gene: TRBV6-6
D gene: NA
clone size: NA
CDR3 DNA: TGTGCCAGCAGGCTCTTAGAGCCTGAAGCTTTCTTT
CDR3 protein: CASRLLEPEAFF

J gene: TRBJ1-4
V gene: TRBV2
D gene: TRBD1
clone size: NA
CDR3 DNA: TGTGCCAGCAGTGCCCAGACAGGGGGCCGAGGAACTAATGAAAAACTGTTTTTT
CDR3 protein: CASSAQTGGRGTNEKLFF

J gene: TRBJ2-7
V gene: TRBV10-1
D gene: NA
clone size: NA
CDR3 DNA: TGCGCCAGCAGTGCTACAGGGCGGAGCGAGCAGTACTTC
CDR3 protein: CASSATGRSEQYF

J gene: TRBJ2-1
V gene: TRBV28
D gene: TRBD2
clone size: NA
CDR3 DNA: TGTGCCAGCAGTTTATGGCTAGCGGGGCCGATCTCCTACAATGAGCAGTTCTTC
CDR3 protein: CASSLWLAGPISYNEQFF

J gene: TRBJ1-5
V gene: TRBV7-2
D gene: NA
clone size: NA
CDR3 DNA: TGTGCCAGCAGCTTAACAGGGACGGGGAATCAGCCCCAGCATTTT
CDR3 protein: CASSLTGTGNQPQHF

J gene: TRBJ1-5
V gene: TRBV2
D gene: NA
clone size: NA
CDR3 DNA: TGTGCCAGCAGCCTTCAGGGCGGCAGGGGATCGGGGCAGCCCCAGCATTTT
CDR3 protein: CASSLQGGRGSGQPQHF

J gene: TRBJ1-2
V gene: TRBV7-9
D gene: TRBD1
clone size: NA
CDR3 DNA: TGTTCCAGCAGCTTAGGAATCGGGACAGGGGATGGCGGCTACACCTTC
CDR3 protein: CSSSLGIGTGDGGYTF

J gene: TRBJ2-5
V gene: TRBV28
D gene: NA
clone size: NA
CDR3 DNA: TGTGCCAGCAGTCCCTGGGGGGGCAGCAATCAAGAGACCCAGTACTTC
CDR3 protein: CASSPWGGSNQETQYF

J gene: TRBJ2-5
V gene: TRBV5-1
D gene: TRBD1
clone size: few
CDR3 DNA: TGCGCCAGCGCGGACAGGGGGCGCGGGGAGACCCAGTACTTC
CDR3 protein: CASADRGRGETQYF

J gene: TRBJ2-7
V gene: TRBV4-1
D gene: TRBD2
clone size: NA
CDR3 DNA: TGCGCCAGCAGCCAGGGACTAGCGGGGCTCTACGAGCAGTACTTC
CDR3 protein: CASSQGLAGLYEQYF

J gene: TRBJ2-7
V gene: TRBV19
D gene: TRBD2
clone size: NA
CDR3 DNA: TGTGCCAGTAGTATGGGCGCCGGGAGGATTTACGAGCAGTACTTC
CDR3 protein: CASSMGAGRIYEQYF

J gene: TRBJ2-1
V gene: TRBV11-2
D gene: NA
clone size: few
CDR3 DNA: TGTGCCAGCAGCCCCCGGGACACTTTATACAATGAGCAGTTCTTC
CDR3 protein: CASSPRDTLYNEQFF

J gene: TRBJ2-5
V gene: TRBV28
D gene: TRBD2
clone size: few
CDR3 DNA: TGTGCCAGCAGTCCCGGGACTAGCGGGAGGGCCGAAGAGACCCAGTACTTC
CDR3 protein: CASSPGTSGRAEETQYF

J gene: TRBJ2-5
V gene: TRBV7-9
D gene: TRBD2
clone size: NA
CDR3 DNA: TGTGCCAGCAGTAGCGGGGTCGATGAGACCCAGTACTTC
CDR3 protein: CASSSGVDETQYF

J gene: TRBJ2-7
V gene: TRBV2
D gene: TRBD2
clone size: once
CDR3 DNA: TGTGCCAGCAGCCCGACTAGCAGCCCCTACGAGCAGTACTTC
CDR3 protein: CASSPTSSPYEQYF

J gene: TRBJ2-7
V gene: TRBV11-2
D gene: NA
clone size: NA
CDR3 DNA: TGTGCCAGCAGGCCTAGGCAGTCCTACTACGAGCAGTACTTC
CDR3 protein: CASRPRQSYYEQYF

J gene: TRBJ2-7
V gene: TRBV27
D gene: TRBD1
clone size: NA
CDR3 DNA: TGTGCCAGCAGTTTAGCCCCCGGGACAGGGGACCACGAGCAGTACTTC
CDR3 protein: CASSLAPGTGDHEQYF

J gene: TRBJ2-2
V gene: TRBV7-3
D gene: TRBD1
clone size: NA
CDR3 DNA: TGTGCCAGCAGCCCCTACAGGGGGTCGAACACCGGGGAGCTGTTTTTT
CDR3 protein: CASSPYRGSNTGELFF

J gene: TRBJ2-5
V gene: TRBV28
D gene: NA
clone size: NA
CDR3 DNA: TGTGCCAGCAGTTTGACCAGGCAAGAGACCCAGTACTTC
CDR3 protein: CASSLTRQETQYF

J gene: TRBJ1-5
V gene: TRBV18
D gene: TRBD1
clone size: NA
CDR3 DNA: TGTGCCAGCTCCTCCGACAGGGGTTTCGATCAGCCCCAGCATTTT
CDR3 protein: CASSSDRGFDQPQHF

J gene: TRBJ2-5
V gene: TRBV30
D gene: TRBD2
clone size: once
CDR3 DNA: TGTGCCTGGAGTGTAATGGGACTAGTCGAGCGAGAGACCCAGTACTTC
CDR3 protein: CAWSVMGLVERETQYF

J gene: TRBJ2-5
V gene: TRBV5-1
D gene: NA
clone size: NA
CDR3 DNA: TGCGCCAGCAGCTTCGGACAGACGGAAGAGACCCAGTACTTC
CDR3 protein: CASSFGQTEETQYF

J gene: TRBJ1-6
V gene: TRBV25-1
D gene: NA
clone size: few
CDR3 DNA: TGTGCCAGCAGGGAGAGCCTTTATTCACCCCTCCACTTT
CDR3 protein: CASRESLYSPLHF

J gene: TRBJ2-7
V gene: TRBV28
D gene: TRBD2
clone size: few
CDR3 DNA: TGTGCCAGCAGTTTAGAGGGCATACTAGCGGGAGGTGGCGACGAGCAGTACTTC
CDR3 protein: CASSLEGILAGGGDEQYF

J gene: TRBJ2-3
V gene: TRBV5-4
D gene: TRBD2
clone size: NA
CDR3 DNA: TGTGCCAGCAGCCGGACTAGCGGGGGCGCGAGGGACACAGATACGCAGTATTTT
CDR3 protein: CASSRTSGGARDTDTQYF

J gene: TRBJ2-7
V gene: TRBV15
D gene: TRBD1
clone size: NA
CDR3 DNA: TGTGCCACCAGCAGAGATAGGGGGCCCGAGCAGTACTTC
CDR3 protein: CATSRDRGPEQYF

J gene: TRBJ2-7
V gene: TRBV28
D gene: TRBD2
clone size: NA
CDR3 DNA: TGTGCCAGCAGACGGACTAGCGGGATCTCCTACGAGCAGTACTTC
CDR3 protein: CASRRTSGISYEQYF